Presented here are 18 T cell receptor beta chains from one specimen sequenced in a study of blood T cell repertoires in COVID-19. The repertoire was sequenced with immunoSEQ multiplex PCR; TCRdb's copy has only in-frame clones and lacks some. This table holds about 160,000 clones, about 87% found once. The sequencing input was peripheral blood. These receptors were taken from a woman in her seventies with COVID-19, enrolled during active disease.

This rearrangement joins TRBV29-1 to TRBJ1-2, with D tentatively TRBD1 (5 bases). The germline V gene has CDR1 SQVTM and CDR2 ANQGSEA. V dropped 2 bases and J dropped 9 bases, with 16 bases sitting between them. This CDR3 comprises 13 residues. The CDR3 nucleotides read TGCAGCGTTGAACTCGCGGGGCCTGCACGCTACACCTTC. This sequence encodes CSVELAGPARYTF.

The rearrangement uses TRBV11-1 and TRBJ2-6; D is possibly TRBD1 (5 bases). The CDR3 consists of 14 residues. V lost 5 bases and J lost 7, with 12 bases in between. Germline CDR1 is SGHAT and CDR2 is FQDESV (reference sequence). CDR3 in amino acids: CASSPRRTANVLTF. The CDR3 nucleotides read TGTGCCAGCAGCCCCCGGCGGACAGCCAACGTCCTGACTTTC. The variable domain in full, completed from reference TRBV11-1 and TRBJ2-6, reads EAEVAQSPRYKITEKSQAVAFWCDPISGHATLYWYRQILGQGPELLVQFQDESVVDDSQLPKDRFSAERLKGVDSTLKIQPAELGDSAMYLCASSPRRTANVLTFGAGSRLTVL.

CDR3 DNA sequence: TGTGCCACCAGTGAGGGGGCCGGGACGACTGGAAACACCATATATTTT. It encodes CATSEGAGTTGNTIYF. The chain is built from TRBV24-1 and TRBJ1-3, with a possible D match to TRBD1 (6 bases). This CDR3 spans 16 amino acids. CDR1 and CDR2 (germline): KGHDR, SFDVKD. V was pared by 4 bases and J by 2 bases, with 14 bases between.

This chain uses TRBV19 with TRBJ2-2; 7 positions match TRBD1. The CDR3 extends over 14 amino acids. CDR1 is LNHDA, CDR2 SQIVND, per germline (reference sequence). The V segment lost 7 bases and the J segment 3 bases; nucleotides outside the gene matches: 5. CDR3 sequence: CASMGTAYTGELFF. For the CDR3, the DNA is TGTGCCAGTATGGGGACAGCGTACACCGGGGAGCTGTTTTTT.

The chain joins TRBV14 to TRBJ2-2, with TRBD2 matching 10 bases. From germline, CDR1 is SGHDN and CDR2 FVKESK. The CDR3 loop spans 16 amino acids. J was trimmed by 4 bases and V by 3 bases; bases with no gene match: 5. CDR3 amino acids: CASSQLAGDFTGELFF. As DNA, the CDR3 is TGTGCCAGCAGCCAGCTAGCGGGGGACTTCACCGGGGAGCTGTTTTTT. Together with reference TRBV14 and TRBJ2-2, the CDR3 gives the full variable domain: EAGVTQFPSHSVIEKGQTVTLRCDPISGHDNLYWYRRVMGKEIKFLLHFVKESKQDESGMPNNRFLAERTGGTYSTLKVQPAELEDSGVYFCASSQLAGDFTGELFFGEGSRLTVL.

This clone has a handful of counts. This chain uses TRBV9 with TRBJ1-1; TRBD1 is a possible D gene (6 bases). There are 14 residues in the CDR3. Germline-derived CDR1 and CDR2 are SGDLS and YYNGEE. The V and J ends lost 5 bases and 3 bases respectively, with 14 bases between them. The CDR3 nucleotides are TGTGCCAGCAGGCGCCTCGGGGGGCACACTGAAGCTTTCTTT. Amino acids: CASRRLGGHTEAFF. The full variable domain, in which reference TRBV9 and TRBJ1-1 provide the parts outside the CDR3, is DSGVTQTPKHLITATGQRVTLRCSPRSGDLSVYWYQQSLDQGLQFLIQYYNGEERAKGNILERFSAQQFPDLHSELNLSSLELGDSALYFCASRRLGGHTEAFFGQGTRLTVV.

Only a few counts were recorded for this clone. The chain combines TRBV28 with TRBJ1-3; D remains ambiguous. The V gene's germline CDR1 is MDHEN and CDR2 SYDVKM. The CDR3 is made up of 17 amino acids. V was clipped by 3 bases and J by 0 bases, with 15 bases between them. The chain's CDR3 is CASSLRSRGPSGNTIYF. The CDR3 nucleotides are TGTGCCAGCAGTTTGAGATCACGAGGGCCCTCTGGAAACACCATATATTTT. Full variable domain (rest looked up from reference TRBV28 and TRBJ1-3): DVKVTQSSRYLVKRTGEKVFLECVQDMDHENMFWYRQDPGLGLRLIYFSYDVKMKEKGDIPEGYSVSREKKERFSLILESASTNQTSMYLCASSLRSRGPSGNTIYFGEGSWLTVV.

V and J are TRBV10-3 and TRBJ1-3, with 7 bases fitting TRBD1. The CDR3 covers 17 residues. Germline V CDR1 and CDR2: ENHRY, SYGVKD. With V trimmed by 0 bases and J by 2 bases, 7 bases remained unmatched. Written as DNA, the CDR3 is TGTGCCATCAGTGAGTCTTACAGGGGAAACGCTGGAAACACCATATATTTT. This encodes CAISESYRGNAGNTIYF.

CDR3 in amino acids: CASSPQGQGALETQYF. In nucleotides, the CDR3 is TGTGCCAGCAGCCCCCAGGGACAGGGGGCTTTGGAGACCCAGTACTTC. The V call is TRBV7-3, the J call TRBJ2-5; TRBD1 matches at 12 bases. Trimming at V came to 5 bases and at J to 5 bases, leaving 9 bases not matched to a gene. The CDR3 is 16 amino acids. Germline CDR1 is SGHTA and CDR2 is FQGTGA.

The CDR3 DNA sequence: TGTGCCAGCAGCCGACAGGGTTCAGAGACCCAGTACTTC. This encodes CASSRQGSETQYF. The chain carries TRBV3-1 (or the pseudogene TRBV3-2) and TRBJ2-5; TRBD1 aligns across 7 bases. Trimming cost V 4 bases and J 4 bases; bases outside gene matches: 3. Germline V gene data show CDR1 as LGHDT and CDR2 as YNNKEL (reference sequence). This CDR3 comprises 13 residues.

This chain uses TRBV2 with TRBJ1-2, with 9 bases that match TRBD1. CDR3 length: 13 residues. Trimming took 5 bases from V and 4 from J; bases not matched to a gene: 2. CDR1 and CDR2 (germline): SNHLY, FYNNEI. CDR3 bases: TGTGCCAGCAGTCAGACAGGGGGCTATGGCTACACCTTC. Amino acid sequence: CASSQTGGYGYTF.

This sequence joins TRBV3-1 (or the pseudogene TRBV3-2) and TRBJ1-5; D is undetermined. From germline, CDR1 is LGHDT and CDR2 YNNKEL (reference sequence). Trimming took off 2 bases at V and 6 bases at J, with 11 bases between the two ends. This CDR3 contains 14 residues. The CDR3 nucleotides are TGTGCCAGCAGCCAATTCCCCACAAGTCAGCCCCAGCATTTT. Translating it yields CASSQFPTSQPQHF.

V gene TRBV2 combines with J gene TRBJ2-1; 7 bases are a match to TRBD1. Per the germline V gene, CDR1 is SNHLY and CDR2 is FYNNEI. CDR3 length: 14 residues. The J segment lost 1 base and the V segment lost 6 bases, leaving 3 bases of the junction unmatched. CDR3 bases: TGTGCCAGCAGGGGGGACAGTTCCTACAATGAGCAGTTCTTC. Translating gives CASRGDSSYNEQFF.

This clone has more than one count but fewer than ten. The rearrangement joins TRBV6-6 to TRBJ1-5; 10 positions match TRBD1. CDR3 size: 15 residues. After removal of 6 bases from V and 3 bases from J, the junction contained 5 bases not matched to a gene. Per the germline V gene, CDR1 is MNHNY and CDR2 is SVGAGI (reference sequence). In DNA form, the CDR3 reads TGTGCCAGCAGCTGGGACAGGGGCTACAATCAGCCCCAGCATTTT. It encodes CASSWDRGYNQPQHF.

This chain joins TRBV18 and TRBJ1-2; maybe TRBD1 (6 bases). This CDR3 region has 17 residues. The V end was cut by 2 bases, the J end by 4 bases, with 20 bases between. Germline assignment: CDR1 KGHSH and CDR2 LQKENI. The chain's CDR3 is CASSPTGTPLGVYGYTF. The CDR3 DNA reads as TGTGCCAGCTCACCAACCGGGACACCCCTCGGGGTCTATGGCTACACCTTC.

This clone has only one observation. The chain employs TRBV28 and TRBJ1-3; the match to TRBD1 covers 7 bases. The CDR3 has 15 residues. Germline trimming cut 8 bases from V and 0 bases from J; bases unmatched to any gene: 7. Germline V CDR1 and CDR2: MDHEN, SYDVKM. This CDR3 is CASGTVLFSGNTIYF. Here the CDR3 DNA reads TGTGCCAGCGGGACAGTTCTCTTCTCTGGAAACACCATATATTTT.

The rearrangement joins TRBV19 to TRBJ2-1; 8 nucleotides line up with TRBD2. The CDR3 loop spans 15 amino acids. Trimming removed 3 bases from V and 2 bases from J; junction bases left unmatched: 3. CDR1 LNHDA and CDR2 SQIVND come from the germline V gene (reference sequence). The CDR3 sequence: CASSISSGAYNEQFF. The DNA for the CDR3 is TGTGCCAGTAGTATCAGTAGCGGGGCCTACAATGAGCAGTTCTTC.

The rearrangement links TRBV10-3 to TRBJ1-3; D possibly corresponds to TRBD1 (6 bases). The germline V and J ends were trimmed by 6 bases and 0 bases, with 15 bases remaining between them. The CDR3 is 16 residues long. Per germline, CDR1 ENHRY and CDR2 SYGVKD. CDR3 amino acids: CAIRDGGGVSGNTIYF. The CDR3 region has the DNA TGTGCCATCAGGGACGGGGGGGGCGTCTCTGGAAACACCATATATTTT.